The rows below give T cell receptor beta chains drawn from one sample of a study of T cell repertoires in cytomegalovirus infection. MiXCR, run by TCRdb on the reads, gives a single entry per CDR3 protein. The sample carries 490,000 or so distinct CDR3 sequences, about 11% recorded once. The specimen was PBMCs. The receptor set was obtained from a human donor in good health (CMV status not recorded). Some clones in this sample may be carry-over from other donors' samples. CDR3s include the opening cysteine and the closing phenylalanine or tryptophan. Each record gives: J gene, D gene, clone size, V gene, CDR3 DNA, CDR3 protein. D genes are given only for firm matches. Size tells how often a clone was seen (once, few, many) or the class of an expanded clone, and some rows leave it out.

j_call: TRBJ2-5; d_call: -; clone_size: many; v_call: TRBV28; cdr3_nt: TGTGCCAGCAGTTTGGAGGGGCAATCCTTGGTGGAGACCCAGTACTTC; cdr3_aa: CASSLEGQSLVETQYF
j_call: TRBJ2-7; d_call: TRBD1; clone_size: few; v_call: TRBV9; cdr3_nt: TGTGCCAGCAGCGCCACAGGGGACCACGAGCAGTACTTC; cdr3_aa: CASSATGDHEQYF
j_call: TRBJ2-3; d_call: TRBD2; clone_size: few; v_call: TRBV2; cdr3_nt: TGTGCCAGCAGGGGTCTTAGCGGGGGCACAGATACGCAGTATTTT; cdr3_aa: CASRGLSGGTDTQYF
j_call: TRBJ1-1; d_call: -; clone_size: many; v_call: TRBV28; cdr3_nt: TGTGCCAGCAGTTCCCGGGACTCTGCTTGG; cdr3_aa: CASSSRDSAW
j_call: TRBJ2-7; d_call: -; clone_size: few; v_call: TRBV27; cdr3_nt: TGTGCCAGCAGTTTGATAATGGGGTCCTACGAGCAGTACTTC; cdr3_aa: CASSLIMGSYEQYF
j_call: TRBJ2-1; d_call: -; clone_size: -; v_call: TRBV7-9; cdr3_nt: TGTGCCAGCAGCCCGAGGACTACCAACCTCAGCTCCTACAATGAGCAGTTCTTC; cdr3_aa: CASSPRTTNLSSYNEQFF
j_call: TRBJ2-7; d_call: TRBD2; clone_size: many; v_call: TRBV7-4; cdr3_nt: TGTGCCAGCAGCTTGGCCCCCAGGGGAGCGGGGGGCGGGAACGAGCAGTACTTC; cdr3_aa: CASSLAPRGAGGGNEQYF
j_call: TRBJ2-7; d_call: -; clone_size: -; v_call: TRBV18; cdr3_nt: TGTGCCAGCTCACCCGGGGGCTGGGAGCAGTACTTC; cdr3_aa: CASSPGGWEQYF
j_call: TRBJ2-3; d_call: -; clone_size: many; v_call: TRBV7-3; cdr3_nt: TGTGCCAGCAGCTTAACCGGTTCACTTACAGATACGCAGTATTTT; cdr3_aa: CASSLTGSLTDTQYF
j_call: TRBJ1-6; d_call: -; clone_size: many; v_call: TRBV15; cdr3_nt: TGTGCCACCAGCAGAGATAGGGGTGTGAATTCACCCCTCCACTTT; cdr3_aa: CATSRDRGVNSPLHF
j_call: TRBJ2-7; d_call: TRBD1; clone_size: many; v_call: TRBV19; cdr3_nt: TGTGCCACTGGGACAGGGGGAATCTACGAGCAGTACTTC; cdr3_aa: CATGTGGIYEQYF
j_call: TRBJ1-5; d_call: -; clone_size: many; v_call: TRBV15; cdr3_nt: TGTGCCACCAGCAGAACCTATGGGGAAAGCAATCAGCCCCAGCATTTT; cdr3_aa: CATSRTYGESNQPQHF
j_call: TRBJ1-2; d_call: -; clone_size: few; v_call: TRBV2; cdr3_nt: TGTGCCAGCAGTGCCGCCAGGACAGAAGGCTATGGCTACACCTTC; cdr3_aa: CASSAARTEGYGYTF
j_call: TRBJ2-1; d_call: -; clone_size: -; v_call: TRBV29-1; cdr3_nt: TGCAGCGTCAGTCAGCGGACGTACAATGAGCAGTTCTTC; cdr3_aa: CSVSQRTYNEQFF
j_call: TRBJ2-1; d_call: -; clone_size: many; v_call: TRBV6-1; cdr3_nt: TGTGCCAGCAGTATCCGGGAGCGGGATGAGCAGTTCTTC; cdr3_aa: CASSIRERDEQFF
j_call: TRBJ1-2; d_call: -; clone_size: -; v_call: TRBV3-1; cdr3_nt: TGTGCCAGCAGCCAAGAGGGGGACGGGACGCCGTATGGCTACACCTTC; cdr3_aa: CASSQEGDGTPYGYTF
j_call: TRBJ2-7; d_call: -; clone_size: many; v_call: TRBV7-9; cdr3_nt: TGTGCCAGCAGCTTAGCCGGGAACCCCTACGAGCAGTACTTC; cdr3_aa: CASSLAGNPYEQYF
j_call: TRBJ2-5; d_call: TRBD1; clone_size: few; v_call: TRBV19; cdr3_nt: TGTGCCAGTAGACCCCCGATAAAACAGGGGAGAATAGGAGAGACCCAGTACTTC; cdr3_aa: CASRPPIKQGRIGETQYF
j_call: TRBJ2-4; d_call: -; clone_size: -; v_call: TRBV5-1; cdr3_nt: TGCGCCAGCAGTCCGGACAGAGGAAACATTCAGTACTTC; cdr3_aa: CASSPDRGNIQYF
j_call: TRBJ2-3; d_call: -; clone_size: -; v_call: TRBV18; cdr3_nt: TGTGCCAGCTCACCAAACGGAGGCCCTGGTGGTACGCAGTATTTT; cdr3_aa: CASSPNGGPGGTQYF
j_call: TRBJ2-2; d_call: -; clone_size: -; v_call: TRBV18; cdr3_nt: TGTGCCAGCTCACCACGGGAGGCTTCAAACACCGGGGAGCTGTTTTTT; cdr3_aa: CASSPREASNTGELFF
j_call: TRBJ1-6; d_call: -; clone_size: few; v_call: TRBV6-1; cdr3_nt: TGTGCCAGCAGTGAAGCGGGGGCCTTCTATAATTCACCCCTCCACTTT; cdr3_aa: CASSEAGAFYNSPLHF
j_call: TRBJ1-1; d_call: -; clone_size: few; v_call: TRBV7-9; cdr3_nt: TGTGCCAGCAGCTTAGAAGGGATTTCGACTGAAGCTTTCTTT; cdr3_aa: CASSLEGISTEAFF